Following are 23 T cell receptor beta chains from one sample sequenced in a study of control samples from healthy donors and cancer patients. Libraries were prepared by immunoSEQ multiplex PCR; TCRdb keeps only in-frame clonotypes and omits some of them. The profile shows about 140,000 clones, 80% to 95% of them singletons. Sequenced sample: blood. The receptors come from a young man in good health.

This rearrangement joins TRBV24-1 to TRBJ2-7; possible D gene TRBD1, 5 bases. The CDR3 consists of 15 residues. Germline V CDR1 and CDR2: KGHDR, SFDVKD. Trimming took 6 bases from V and 4 from J, leaving 18 bases between them. Written as DNA, the CDR3 is TGTGCCACCAGTACTCAGGGAAAACTGGGATACGAGCAGTACTTC. Amino acid sequence: CATSTQGKLGYEQYF.

The genes are TRBV7-9 and TRBJ2-7; D may be TRBD2 (6 bases). Deletions cut 4 bases from V and 1 base from J, with 11 bases between. The CDR3 covers 14 residues. The germline V gene encodes CDR1 SEHNR and CDR2 FQNEAQ (reference sequence). CDR3 loop: CASSSRDRSYEQYF. In DNA, the CDR3 is TGTGCCAGCAGCTCGCGGGACCGATCCTACGAGCAGTACTTC.

This rearrangement joins TRBV1 to TRBJ2-1; whether TRBD2, the table's D call, matches the DNA was not checked. TRBV1 is classified as a pseudogene. This CDR3 spans 15 amino acids. CDR3: CTSSQTSGSGNEQFF. For the CDR3, the DNA is TGCACCAGCAGCCAAACTAGCGGGAGCGGCAATGAGCAGTTCTTC.

This chain connects TRBV6-5 to TRBJ2-3; D not certain. The CDR3 runs to 14 residues. V was pared by 6 bases and J by 6 bases, with 16 bases between. Germline V gene sequence: CDR1 MNHEY, CDR2 SVGAGI. CDR3: CASSSITTPDTQYF. CDR3 DNA: TGTGCCAGCAGCTCTATTACGACCCCCGATACGCAGTATTTT.

The chain links TRBV4-1 to TRBJ1-1, with 7 positions matching TRBD1. V trimming: 2 bases; J trimming: 5 bases; junction bases outside the gene matches: 8. Germline loops: CDR1 MGHRA, CDR2 YSYEKL. The CDR3 loop spans 15 amino acids. CDR3 bases: TGCGCCAGCAGCCAAACCCGACAGGGTTGGACTGAAGCTTTCTTT. It yields the protein CASSQTRQGWTEAFF.

This clone has only a few counts. The chain carries TRBV24-1 and TRBJ2-2; D possibly corresponds to TRBD2 (6 bases). V lost 3 bases to trimming and J lost 6 bases, with 13 bases between them. The CDR3 runs 15 residues. Germline values: CDR1 KGHDR, CDR2 SFDVKD. CDR3 residues: CATSDPRLVSGELFF. The DNA for the CDR3 is TGTGCCACCAGTGATCCCAGACTAGTTTCCGGGGAGCTGTTTTTT.

In this sample, this clone turned up once. The V call is TRBV6-5, the J call TRBJ1-2, with D perhaps TRBD1 (5 bases). The CDR3 is 14 residues long. Germline CDR1 is MNHEY and CDR2 is SVGAGI. V gave up 0 bases and J gave up 7 bases, with 12 bases separating them. The CDR3 here is CASSYSGVRGGYTF. Written as DNA, the CDR3 is TGTGCCAGCAGTTACTCGGGGGTAAGGGGTGGCTACACCTTC.

V and J are TRBV6-4 and TRBJ2-1; 10 bases fit TRBD2. This CDR3 spans 15 amino acids. Germline CDR1 and CDR2: MRHNA and SNTAGT. V dropped 5 bases and J dropped 4; count of bases not matched to a gene: 5. DNA for the CDR3: TGTGCCAGCAGTAGGGAACTAGCGGGGTACAATGAGCAGTTCTTC. Translated: CASSRELAGYNEQFF.

The V call is TRBV4-3, the J call TRBJ2-5; D gene ambiguous. The CDR3 totals 15 residues. CDR1 is LGHNA, CDR2 YSLEER, per germline. Trimming removed 1 base from V and 0 bases from J, with 9 bases in between. The CDR3 DNA reads TGCGCCAGCAGCCAAGGGGCCCTGTACCAAGAGACCCAGTACTTC. Translating gives CASSQGALYQETQYF.

The J gene is TRBJ1-3, the V gene TRBV18, with D possibly TRBD1 on 6 matching bases. Trimming removed 3 bases at V and 5 bases at J, with 11 bases between. The CDR3 is made up of 14 amino acids. Germline lookup yields CDR1 KGHSH and CDR2 LQKENI. Here the CDR3 reads CASSPGQPRNTIYF. Here the CDR3 DNA reads TGTGCCAGCTCACCCGGACAGCCAAGAAACACCATATATTTT.

This chain joins TRBV13 and TRBJ2-2; 10 bases match TRBD2. The CDR3 covers 17 residues. The ends lost 8 bases at V and 5 bases at J; junction bases unmatched: 14. CDR1 and CDR2 (germline): PRHDT, FYEKMQ (reference sequence). CDR3 region: CASGRVAGGSGTGELFF. The CDR3 coding sequence is TGTGCCAGCGGCCGGGTAGCGGGAGGTAGTGGAACCGGGGAGCTGTTTTTT. Full variable domain (outside the CDR3, taken from reference TRBV13 and TRBJ2-2): AAGVIQSPRHLIKEKRETATLKCYPIPRHDTVYWYQQGPGQDPQFLISFYEKMQSDKGSIPDRFSAQQFSDYHSELNMSSLELGDSALYFCASGRVAGGSGTGELFFGEGSRLTVL.

The chain uses TRBV18 and TRBJ2-7; D uncertain. Trimming left V 2 bases short and J 6 bases short, with 14 bases between. The CDR3 is 14 residues long. Germline V gives CDR1 KGHSH, CDR2 LQKENI. DNA for the CDR3: TGTGCCAGCTCACCAGTCTCTAGAACGAGCGAGCAGTACTTC. It encodes CASSPVSRTSEQYF. Combining the CDR3 with reference TRBV18 and TRBJ2-7 gives the whole variable domain NAGVMQNPRHLVRRRGQEARLRCSPMKGHSHVYWYRQLPEEGLKFMVYLQKENIIDESGMPKERFSAEFPKEGPSILRIQQVVRGDSAAYFCASSPVSRTSEQYFGPGTRLTVT.

This clone showed up just once. The rearrangement joins TRBV30 to TRBJ2-2; 12 bases line up with TRBD2. Germline V CDR1 and CDR2: GTSNPN, SVGIG (reference sequence). After removal of 2 bases from V and 3 bases from J, the junction contained 1 base not matched to a gene. CDR3 length: 15 amino acids. In DNA form, the CDR3 reads TGTGCCTGGAGTCTAGCGGGAGGGCACACCGGGGAGCTGTTTTTT. This encodes CAWSLAGGHTGELFF.

This CDR3 reads CASSSSTSAEQYF. CDR3 DNA sequence: TGTGCCAGCAGCTCCTCTACTAGCGCCGAGCAGTACTTC. The chain links TRBV7-6 to TRBJ2-7; 7 bases agree with TRBD2. Germline CDR1 and CDR2: SGHVS and FNYEAQ. V lost 4 bases to trimming and J lost 6 bases; unmatched junction nucleotides: 6. The CDR3 is 13 amino acids. Together with reference TRBV7-6 and TRBJ2-7, the CDR3 gives the full variable domain: GAGVSQSPRYKVTKRGQDVALRCDPISGHVSLYWYRQALGQGPEFLTYFNYEAQQDKSGLPNDRFSAERPEGSISTLTIQRTEQRDSAMYRCASSSSTSAEQYFGPGTRLTVT.

The chain recombines TRBV5-1 with TRBJ2-1; TRBD2 might be the D (6 bases). CDR3 length: 15 residues. Deletions cut 4 bases from V and 4 bases from J, with 15 bases between. Germline values: CDR1 SGHRS, CDR2 YFSETQ. In DNA form, the CDR3 reads TGCGCCAGCAGCCCGGGGCGGGATCTTTACAATGAGCAGTTCTTC. This codes for CASSPGRDLYNEQFF.

This chain uses TRBV7-9 with TRBJ2-2; weak D call: TRBD1 (6 bases). Germline V gene data show CDR1 as SEHNR and CDR2 as FQNEAQ (reference sequence). This CDR3 has 14 amino acids. Trimming took 8 bases from V and 2 from J, leaving 12 bases between them. The CDR3, as DNA: TGTGCCAGCTCGACAGGACCCAACACCGGGGAGCTGTTTTTT. Translating it yields CASSTGPNTGELFF. Variable domain in full (rest from reference TRBV7-9 and TRBJ2-2): DTGVSQNPRHKITKRGQNVTFRCDPISEHNRLYWYRQTLGQGPEFLTYFQNEAQLEKSRLLSDRFSAERPKGSFSTLEIQRTEQGDSAMYLCASSTGPNTGELFFGEGSRLTVL.

The V call is TRBV19, the J call TRBJ2-1; the match to TRBD2 covers 9 bases. Germline V gene lookup returns CDR1 LNHDA and CDR2 SQIVND (reference sequence). This CDR3 contains 12 residues. The trim removed 5 bases at V and 16 bases at J, leaving 9 bases unmatched. The CDR3 DNA is TGTGCCAGTAGTCTCTCCGGGACTAGCTATTTCTTC. It codes for CASSLSGTSYFF.

The V call is TRBV6-1, the J call TRBJ2-1; TRBD2 agrees at 10 bases. Per the germline V gene, CDR1 is MNHNS and CDR2 is SASEGT. With 2 bases clipped from V and 0 bases from J, the junction kept 16 bases outside the gene matches. This CDR3 comprises 21 residues. DNA for the CDR3: TGTGCCAGCAGTGAACTGGGGCTCGGACTAGCGGTGGAAAGCTCCTACAATGAGCAGTTCTTC. It codes for CASSELGLGLAVESSYNEQFF.

This chain links TRBV5-6 with TRBJ1-1, with D perhaps matching TRBD1 (6 bases). V was cut by 2 bases and J by 0 bases, with 11 bases left in between. This CDR3 has 15 residues. Germline loops: CDR1 SGHDT, CDR2 YYEEEE. The CDR3 reads CASSLTDRMNTEAFF. The CDR3 bases are TGTGCCAGCAGCTTAACCGACAGGATGAACACTGAAGCTTTCTTT.

V and J are TRBV5-1 and TRBJ2-4; D may be TRBD2 (6 bases). The CDR3 is 15 amino acids. V was pared by 3 bases and J by 7 bases, with 17 bases between. CDR1 and CDR2 from the germline V gene are SGHRS and YFSETQ. Here the CDR3 reads CASSSGTSDLNIQYF. DNA of the CDR3: TGCGCCAGCAGCTCCGGGACTTCAGATCTGAACATTCAGTACTTC.

CDR3 sequence: CASSYSLADNEQFF. CDR3 nucleotide sequence: TGTGCCAGCAGTTACTCGCTAGCGGACAATGAGCAGTTCTTC. This chain connects TRBV6-2 or TRBV6-3 to TRBJ2-1; 7 bases line up with TRBD2. CDR3 length equals 14 residues. CDR1 is MNHEY and CDR2 is SVGEGT in the germline V gene. With V trimmed by 0 bases and J by 5 bases, 1 base remained unmatched.

This chain uses TRBV30 with TRBJ1-5; D is unresolved. Germline-derived CDR1 and CDR2 are GTSNPN and SVGIG (reference sequence). The V end was cut by 4 bases, the J end by 7 bases, with 14 bases between. The CDR3 covers 13 residues. CDR3 sequence reads: CAWTLGWGQPQHF. The CDR3 DNA follows: TGTGCCTGGACCCTTGGTTGGGGACAGCCCCAGCATTTT.

J is TRBJ2-2 and V is TRBV2; possible D gene TRBD2, 5 bases. The germline gives CDR1 SNHLY, CDR2 FYNNEI. The V and J ends lost 6 bases and 4 bases respectively, with 12 bases between them. The CDR3 extends over 14 amino acids. CDR3 sequence: CASRRLGSTGELFF. CDR3 DNA sequence: TGTGCCAGCAGGAGGCTGGGGAGCACCGGGGAGCTGTTTTTT. Filled out from reference TRBV2 and TRBJ2-2, the complete variable domain reads EPEVTQTPSHQVTQMGQEVILRCVPISNHLYFYWYRQILGQKVEFLVSFYNNEISEKSEIFDDQFSVERPDGSNFTLKIRSTKLEDSAMYFCASRRLGSTGELFFGEGSRLTVL.